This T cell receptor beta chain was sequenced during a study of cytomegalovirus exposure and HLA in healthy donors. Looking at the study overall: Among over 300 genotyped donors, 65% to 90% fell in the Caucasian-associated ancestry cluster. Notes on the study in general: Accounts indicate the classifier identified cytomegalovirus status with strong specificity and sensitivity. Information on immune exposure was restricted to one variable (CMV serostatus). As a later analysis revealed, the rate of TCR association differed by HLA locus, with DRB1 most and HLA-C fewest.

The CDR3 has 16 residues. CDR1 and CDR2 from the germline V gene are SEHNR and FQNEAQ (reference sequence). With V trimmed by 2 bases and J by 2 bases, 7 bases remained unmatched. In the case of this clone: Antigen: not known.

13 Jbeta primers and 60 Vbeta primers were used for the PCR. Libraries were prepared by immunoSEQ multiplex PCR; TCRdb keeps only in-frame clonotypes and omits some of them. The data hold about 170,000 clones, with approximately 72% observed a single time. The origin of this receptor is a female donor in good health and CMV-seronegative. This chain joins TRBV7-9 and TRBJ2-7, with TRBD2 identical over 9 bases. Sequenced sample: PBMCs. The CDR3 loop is CASSLQGSGSPYEQYF. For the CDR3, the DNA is TGTGCCAGCAGCTTACAAGGTAGCGGGAGCCCCTACGAGCAGTACTTC.